The 12 T cell receptor beta chains in this list originate from one sample, sequenced in a study of T cells in Graves' hyperthyroidism and ophthalmopathy (dated by TCRdb to the late 2010s). Library prep was done by multiplex PCR. The reads were generated on an Illumina HiSeq 2000. The TCR beta CDR3 regions were amplified from RNA transcripts. A first-round RT-PCR of the TCR CDR3 used the HTBI primer set with the Qiagen OneStep RT-PCR kit. TCRdb reran the public reads through fastp at Q25 and MiXCR, keeping productive beta chains. Entries that share a CDR3 protein sequence are merged under the most common genes and DNA. For this sample the table gives about 260,000 distinct CDR3 sequences, of which 25% were detected only once. Roughly a quarter of the sample goes to the ten largest clones. What was sequenced was blood. Receptors were obtained from a man between 40 and 49 years old with Graves' hyperthyroidism that later progressed to Graves' ophthalmopathy.

This clonotype was detected many times. The J gene is TRBJ1-3, the V gene TRBV30; maybe TRBD1 (5 bases). V was pared by 1 base and J by 0 bases, with 7 bases between. CDR3 length: 14 amino acids. CDR1 and CDR2 from the germline V gene are GTSNPN and SVGIG (reference sequence). The CDR3 here is CAWSAGISGNTIYF. CDR3 DNA sequence: TGTGCCTGGAGTGCAGGGATCTCTGGAAACACCATATATTTT.

The chain recombines TRBV10-3 with TRBJ2-7; D may be TRBD2 (6 bases). This CDR3 contains 13 residues. Germline values: CDR1 ENHRY, CDR2 SYGVKD. Trimming cost V 6 bases and J 1 base, with 10 bases left between them. The CDR3 coding sequence is TGTGCCATCAGGGCTAGCGATTCCTACGAGCAGTACTTC. It is translated as CAIRASDSYEQYF.

Many counts were recorded for this clonotype. The chain couples TRBV28 to TRBJ2-3, with D unclear. There are 11 residues in the CDR3. CDR1 and CDR2 from the germline V gene are MDHEN and SYDVKM. Trimming left V 1 base short and J 11 bases short, with 7 bases between. CDR3: CASSLSQRQYF. The CDR3 DNA reads as TGTGCCAGCAGTTTATCCCAGAGGCAGTATTTT.

This clonotype has a single count. The chain employs TRBV6-5 and TRBJ1-1; TRBD1 aligns across 7 bases. Losses at the gene ends were 2 bases for V and 3 bases for J; bases not matched to a gene: 3. Per germline, CDR1 MNHEY and CDR2 SVGAGI. CDR3 length: 14 residues. Written as DNA, the CDR3 is TGTGCCAGCAGTTACGACAGGGATCACACTGAAGCTTTCTTT. Translating gives CASSYDRDHTEAFF.

This clonotype appeared many times. The chain recombines TRBV28 with TRBJ2-7, with 7 bases aligning to TRBD2. Germline values: CDR1 MDHEN, CDR2 SYDVKM. Losses at the gene ends were 6 bases for V and 4 bases for J; bases not matched to a gene: 18. The CDR3 extends over 17 amino acids. The CDR3 here is CASSSPTGGGEIYEQYF. DNA of the CDR3: TGTGCCAGCAGCTCTCCCACCGGGGGAGGGGAGATATACGAGCAGTACTTC.

The rearrangement uses TRBV28 and TRBJ1-5, with D tentatively TRBD1 (6 bases). V lost 7 bases and J 1 base, leaving 14 bases between the germline ends. The CDR3 extends over 15 amino acids. Germline-derived CDR1 and CDR2 are MDHEN and SYDVKM. This chain's CDR3 is CASTQTGLSNQPQHF. The CDR3, as DNA: TGTGCCAGCACCCAAACAGGGTTGAGCAATCAGCCCCAGCATTTT. Drawing the rest from reference TRBV28 and TRBJ1-5, the complete variable domain is DVKVTQSSRYLVKRTGEKVFLECVQDMDHENMFWYRQDPGLGLRLIYFSYDVKMKEKGDIPEGYSVSREKKERFSLILESASTNQTSMYLCASTQTGLSNQPQHFGDGTRLSIL.

The CDR3 loop reads CAWSGQFAYEQYF. Here the CDR3 DNA reads TGTGCCTGGAGTGGACAGTTCGCTTACGAGCAGTACTTC. The chain carries TRBV30 and TRBJ2-7, with D possibly TRBD1 on 5 matching bases. There are 13 residues in the CDR3. Germline CDR1 and CDR2: GTSNPN and SVGIG (reference sequence). Trimming stripped 1 base from V and 4 bases from J, with 11 bases between.

A remark on this clonotype: Germline is not matched at one junction end, which may reflect a read error. The DNA of the CDR3 is TGTGTCAGCAGCTCGCGGATTGCGCCACAACCAAACACAGATACGCAGTATTTT. Amino acids: CVSSSRIAPQPNTDTQYF. The rearrangement joins TRBV7-1 to TRBJ2-3; D unclear. TRBV7-1 is an ORF, and what it does is uncertain. This CDR3 has 18 amino acids.

The chain joins TRBV29-1 to TRBJ2-7, with TRBD1 as a possible D gene (6 bases). Trimming cost V 6 bases and J 0 bases, with 15 bases left between them. CDR1 is SQVTM, CDR2 ANQGSEA, per germline. The CDR3 is 14 residues long. The DNA for the CDR3 is TGCAGCGTCACCGGGACAATCGGCTCCTACGAGCAGTACTTC. This codes for CSVTGTIGSYEQYF.

This clonotype was seen ten or more times. The chain combines TRBV29-1 with TRBJ2-2; D gene ambiguous. Trimming took 0 bases from V and 0 from J, leaving 8 bases between them. The germline gives CDR1 SQVTM, CDR2 ANQGSEA. The CDR3 contains 15 residues. CDR3 sequence: CSVEDPTTNTGELFF. CDR3 sequence (DNA): TGCAGCGTTGAAGATCCGACAACGAACACCGGGGAGCTGTTTTTT.

This clonotype was picked up many times. V and J are TRBV28 and TRBJ2-7; D is uncertain. The CDR3 consists of 13 residues. The V gene lost 7 bases and the J gene lost 3 bases, with 13 bases spanning the gap. Germline V gene sequence: CDR1 MDHEN, CDR2 SYDVKM. The CDR3 nucleotides read TGTGCCAGCACTAAGACCTATTTCTACGAGCAGTACTTC. Translated, it gives CASTKTYFYEQYF.

In its sample, this clonotype was seen many times. The gene calls are TRBV5-1 and TRBJ1-1; no firm D call. This CDR3 has 14 residues. V was cut by 5 bases and J by 7 bases, with 18 bases left in between. CDR1 is SGHRS and CDR2 is YFSETQ in the germline V gene. The CDR3 DNA reads TGCGCCAGCAGTGAAACGACGGGTTGGCTTGAAGCTTTCTTT. Its protein is CASSETTGWLEAFF.